The source of this TCR beta chain is a study of blood T cells in healthy people across ages. Findings and caveats of the study: More naive CD4+ cells and higher diversity were found in long-lived than in aged donors. Percentage of naive T cells showed a strong correlation with TCR beta diversity.

Comment on this clonotype: Its antigen is unknown.

The CDR3 totals 16 residues. V was cut by 0 bases and J by 6 bases, with 17 bases left in between. Germline assignment: CDR1 MNHEY and CDR2 SVGEGT. Using a J-beta primer mix together with a sample-barcoded 5' primer, a second PCR was run for about 6 to 12 cycles. From each sample, at least 2.5 million paired-end reads containing CDR3 were obtained. From the 5' RACE reads, TCRdb called clonotypes with MiXCR, one entry per CDR3 protein. The sample consists of hundreds of thousands of distinct CDR3 sequences, 62% of them appearing once. The chain joins TRBV6-2 or TRBV6-3 to TRBJ1-2; D is unclear. The origin of this receptor is a man younger than 40 in good health. The sample consisted of blood. CDR3 region: CASSYSTTRGLHGYTF. In nucleotides, the CDR3 is TGTGCCAGCAGTTACTCAACTACGCGGGGTTTACATGGCTACACCTTC.